This T cell receptor (beta chain) was found in a study of blood T cells in healthy people across ages. A second PCR of about 7 to 12 cycles used a sample-barcoded 5' primer and a J-beta primer mix. TCRdb used MiXCR to reprocess the 5' RACE reads, holding one entry per CDR3 protein. The sample has approximately 880,000 distinct CDR3 sequences; around 46% are singletons. Notes on the study in general: Without sorted subsets, naive and antigen-experienced compartments could not be conclusively compared.

A remark on this clonotype: Antigen specificity is unknown.

V lost 8 bases and J lost 11, with 24 bases in between. Germline V lookup: CDR1 LGHDT, CDR2 YNNKEL (reference sequence). The CDR3 totals 14 residues. The sequenced sample consisted of blood. V usage is TRBV3-1 and J usage is TRBJ2-5; a weak D match, TRBD1 (6 bases). The sequence came from a man younger than 45 in good health. The CDR3 DNA follows: TGTGCCAGCGGCAAAGGCCAGGGGTTGATGGAGCAGTACTTC. This encodes CASGKGQGLMEQYF.